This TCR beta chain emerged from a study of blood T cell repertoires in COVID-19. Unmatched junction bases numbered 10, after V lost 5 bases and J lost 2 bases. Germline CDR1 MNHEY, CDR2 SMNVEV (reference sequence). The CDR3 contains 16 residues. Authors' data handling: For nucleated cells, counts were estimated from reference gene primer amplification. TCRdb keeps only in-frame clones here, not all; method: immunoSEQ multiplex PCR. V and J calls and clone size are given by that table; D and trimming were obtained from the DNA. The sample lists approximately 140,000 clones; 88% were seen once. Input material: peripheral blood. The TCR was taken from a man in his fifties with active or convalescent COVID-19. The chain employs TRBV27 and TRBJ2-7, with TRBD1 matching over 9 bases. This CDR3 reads CASSPVTGTGTYEQYF. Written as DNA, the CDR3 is TGTGCCAGCAGTCCCGTCACCGGGACAGGGACCTACGAGCAGTACTTC.